The 8 T cell receptor beta chains reported below all come from one sample, sequenced in a study of shared clonotypes between healthy human individuals. Produced via immunoSEQ multiplex PCR; TCRdb's table is partial and in-frame only. The table has about 230,000 clones, 50% to 80% seen once; the top ten hold approximately 12%. Material for sequencing was memory CD4+ T cells sorted from blood. Subset reported: CD45RA-negative fraction. The receptors derive from a man aged 30 to 45 in good health.

Ten or more counts support this clone. The chain has TRBV19 and TRBJ2-3; possibly TRBD1 for D (5 bases). V lost 3 bases to trimming and J lost 2 bases, with 12 bases between them. CDR1 is LNHDA, CDR2 SQIVND, per germline (reference sequence). The CDR3 is 15 amino acids. The CDR3 region has the DNA TGTGCCAGTAGTATGCAGGGCCCCTCCACAGATACGCAGTATTTT. Its protein is CASSMQGPSTDTQYF.

The rearrangement links TRBV11-2 to TRBJ2-1; D possibly corresponds to TRBD2 (6 bases). V was pared by 3 bases and J by 4 bases, with 10 bases between. This CDR3 is 14 amino acids long. Per germline, CDR1 SGHAT and CDR2 FQNNGV. For the CDR3, the DNA is TGTGCCAGCAGCTTGGGACTTACATACAATGAGCAGTTCTTC. Translation gives CASSLGLTYNEQFF.

This clone appeared a few times. The V gene is TRBV28, the J gene TRBJ1-3; perhaps TRBD1 as D (5 bases). V was pared by 7 bases and J by 3 bases, with 13 bases between. The CDR3 contains 14 residues. The germline V gene encodes CDR1 MDHEN and CDR2 SYDVKM. DNA of the CDR3: TGTGCCAGCACTTCGGGGGGACGTGGAAACACCATATATTTT. This codes for CASTSGGRGNTIYF.

The chain joins TRBV7-2 to TRBJ2-7; D is uncertain. V was cut by 6 bases and J by 5 bases, with 17 bases left in between. The CDR3 sequence is 14 residues long. Germline CDR1 SGHTA, CDR2 FQGNSA. CDR3 nucleotide sequence: TGTGCCAGCAGTGTAGTGGGAACCTCGGACGAGCAGTACTTC. Translated, it gives CASSVVGTSDEQYF.

V gene TRBV5-1 combines with J gene TRBJ2-1; D ambiguous. CDR1 is SGHRS, CDR2 YFSETQ, per germline. This CDR3 has 15 residues. V gave up 0 bases and J gave up 7 bases, with 14 bases separating them. The CDR3 sequence: CASSLAVERRNEQFF. The CDR3 region has the DNA TGCGCCAGCAGCTTGGCCGTGGAAAGGCGGAATGAGCAGTTCTTC.

The chain is built from TRBV5-1 and TRBJ2-3; no definite D call. The V end lost 2 bases, the J end lost 0 bases, and 10 bases lay between the germline ends. This CDR3 region has 15 residues. Germline lookup yields CDR1 SGHRS and CDR2 YFSETQ. The CDR3 nucleotides are TGCGCCAGCAGCTTCACAGACCCTAGCACAGATACGCAGTATTTT. This codes for CASSFTDPSTDTQYF.

The chain links TRBV9 to TRBJ2-3; no clear D. This CDR3 has 17 residues. Between the trimmed V and J ends, which lost 4 bases and 6 bases, there was a span of 24 bases. CDR1 SGDLS and CDR2 YYNGEE come from the germline V gene. For the CDR3, the DNA is TGTGCCAGCAGCCCCCACTCCGGGTATCAGTACGTGGATACGCAGTATTTT. It encodes CASSPHSGYQYVDTQYF.

This clone was observed a few times. The CDR3 bases are TGTGCCAGCAGCTTACGAACTAGCGGGAGGCAGAACAATGAGCAGTTCTTC. Translation gives CASSLRTSGRQNNEQFF. V and J are TRBV7-8 and TRBJ2-1; 12 bases align to TRBD2. Germline V gene sequence: CDR1 SGHVS, CDR2 FQNEAQ. This CDR3 comprises 17 residues. With 2 bases clipped from V and 5 bases from J, the junction kept 7 bases outside the gene matches.